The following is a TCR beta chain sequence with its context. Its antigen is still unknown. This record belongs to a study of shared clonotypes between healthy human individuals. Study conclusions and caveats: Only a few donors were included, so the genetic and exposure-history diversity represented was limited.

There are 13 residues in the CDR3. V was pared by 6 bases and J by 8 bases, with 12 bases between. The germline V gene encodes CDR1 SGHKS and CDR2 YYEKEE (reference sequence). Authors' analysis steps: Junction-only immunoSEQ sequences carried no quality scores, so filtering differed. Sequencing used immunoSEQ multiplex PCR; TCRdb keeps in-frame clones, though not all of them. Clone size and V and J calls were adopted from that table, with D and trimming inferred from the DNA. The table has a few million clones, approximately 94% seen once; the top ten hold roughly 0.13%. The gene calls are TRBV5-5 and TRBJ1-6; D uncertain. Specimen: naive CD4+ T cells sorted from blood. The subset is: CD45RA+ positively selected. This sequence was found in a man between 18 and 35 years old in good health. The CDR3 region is CASKARNDSPLHF. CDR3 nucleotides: TGTGCCAGCAAGGCGAGGAATGATTCACCCCTCCACTTT.